This TCR beta chain was recovered during a study of blood T cell repertoires in COVID-19. The wider study: COVID-19 samples, acute and convalescent, were from the United States, Italy and Spain.

Here immunoSEQ multiplex PCR was the method, and the copy in TCRdb shows in-frame clones only, minus some. The sample yields approximately 56,000 clones, around 81% seen once. V lost 1 base, J lost 3 bases, and 13 bases lay in between. The CDR3 length is 15 residues. Germline V gene lookup returns CDR1 SGHVS and CDR2 FNYEAQ. This TCR derives from a man aged 65 to 79 with active COVID-19. The chain carries TRBV7-6 and TRBJ2-7, with a possible D match to TRBD2 (6 bases). The source material was peripheral blood. CDR3: CASSLVPGENYEQYF. Written as DNA, the CDR3 is TGTGCCAGCAGCTTAGTTCCGGGGGAGAACTACGAGCAGTACTTC.